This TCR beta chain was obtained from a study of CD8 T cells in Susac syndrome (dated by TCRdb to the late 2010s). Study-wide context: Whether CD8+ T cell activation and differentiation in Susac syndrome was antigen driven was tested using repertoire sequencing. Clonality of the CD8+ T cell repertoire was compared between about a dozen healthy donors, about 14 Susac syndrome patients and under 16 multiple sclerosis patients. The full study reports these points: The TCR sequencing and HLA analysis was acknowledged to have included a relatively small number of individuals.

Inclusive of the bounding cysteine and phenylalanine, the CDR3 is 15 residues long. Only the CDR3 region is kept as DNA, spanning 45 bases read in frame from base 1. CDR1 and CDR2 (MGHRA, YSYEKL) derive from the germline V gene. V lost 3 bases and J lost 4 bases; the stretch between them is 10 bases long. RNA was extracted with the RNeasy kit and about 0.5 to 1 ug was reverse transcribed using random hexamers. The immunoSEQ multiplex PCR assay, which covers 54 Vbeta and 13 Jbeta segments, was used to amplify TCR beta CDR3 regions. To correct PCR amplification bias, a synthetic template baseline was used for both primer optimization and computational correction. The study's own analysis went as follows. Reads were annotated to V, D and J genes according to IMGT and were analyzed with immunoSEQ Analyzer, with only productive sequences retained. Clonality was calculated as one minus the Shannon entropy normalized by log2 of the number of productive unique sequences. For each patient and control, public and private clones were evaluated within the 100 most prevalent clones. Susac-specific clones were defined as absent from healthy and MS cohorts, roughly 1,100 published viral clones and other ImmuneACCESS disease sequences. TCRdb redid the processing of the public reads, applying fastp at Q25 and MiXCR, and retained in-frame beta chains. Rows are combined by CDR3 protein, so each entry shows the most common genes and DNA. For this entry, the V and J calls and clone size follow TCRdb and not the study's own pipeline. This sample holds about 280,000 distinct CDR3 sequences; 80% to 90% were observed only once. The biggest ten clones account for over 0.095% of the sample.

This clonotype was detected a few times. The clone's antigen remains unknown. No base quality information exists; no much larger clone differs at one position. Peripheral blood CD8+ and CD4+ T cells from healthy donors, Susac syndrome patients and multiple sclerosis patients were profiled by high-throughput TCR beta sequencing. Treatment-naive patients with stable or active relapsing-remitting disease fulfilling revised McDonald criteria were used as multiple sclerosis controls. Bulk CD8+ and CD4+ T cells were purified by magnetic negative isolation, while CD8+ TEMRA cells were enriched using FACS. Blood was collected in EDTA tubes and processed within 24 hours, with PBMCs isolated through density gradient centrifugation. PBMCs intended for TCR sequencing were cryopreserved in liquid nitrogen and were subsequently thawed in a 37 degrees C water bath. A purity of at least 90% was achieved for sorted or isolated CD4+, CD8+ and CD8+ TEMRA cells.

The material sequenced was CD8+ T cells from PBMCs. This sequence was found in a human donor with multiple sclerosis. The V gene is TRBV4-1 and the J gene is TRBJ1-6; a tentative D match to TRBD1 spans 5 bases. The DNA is TGCGCCAGCAGCCATTCCGGGACTTATAATTCACCCCTCCACTTT. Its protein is CASSHSGTYNSPLHF.